The 20 T cell receptor beta chains below come from one sample, sequenced in a study of cytomegalovirus exposure and HLA in healthy donors. Primers included in the PCR were 60 Vbeta and 13 Jbeta primers. TCRdb keeps only in-frame clones here, not all; method: immunoSEQ multiplex PCR. Of some 130,000 clones listed, around 80% are singletons. Input material: PBMCs. The origin of the receptors is a man aged 25-45 years in good health.

The chain recombines TRBV5-1 with TRBJ2-2; 14 positions agree with TRBD2. The CDR3 runs to 17 residues. V gave up 4 bases and J gave up 4 bases; unmatched junction bases: 6. Germline lookup yields CDR1 SGHRS and CDR2 YFSETQ. The CDR3 here is CASSEGLAGVSTGELFF. The CDR3 coding sequence is TGCGCCAGCAGCGAGGGACTAGCGGGAGTGTCCACCGGGGAGCTGTTTTTT.

V and J are TRBV5-8 and TRBJ1-2; D is undetermined. Germline V gives CDR1 SGHTS, CDR2 YDEGEE. Trimming pared 4 bases from V and 0 bases from J, leaving 16 bases between. The CDR3 runs to 16 residues. The CDR3 DNA reads TGTGCCAGCAGCACCGGAGAGGCAAGAGCTAACTATGGCTACACCTTC. It encodes CASSTGEARANYGYTF. Full variable domain (rest looked up from reference TRBV5-8 and TRBJ1-2): EAGVTQSPTHLIKTRGQQATLRCSPISGHTSVYWYQQALGLGLQFLLWYDEGEERNRGNFPPRFSGRQFPNYSSELNVNALELEDSALYLCASSTGEARANYGYTFGSGTRLTVV.

Here the CDR3 DNA reads TGTGCCAGCAAAACCCTCTTCGAGGCAGGGATGTCTGGCAATCAGCCCCAGCATTTT. It specifies CASKTLFEAGMSGNQPQHF. V usage is TRBV28 and J usage is TRBJ1-5, with D maybe TRBD1 (5 bases). The germline V gene encodes CDR1 MDHEN and CDR2 SYDVKM. The length of the CDR3 is 19 residues. The V and J ends lost 7 bases and 2 bases respectively, with 27 bases between them. Supplemented by reference TRBV28 and TRBJ1-5, the full variable domain reads DVKVTQSSRYLVKRTGEKVFLECVQDMDHENMFWYRQDPGLGLRLIYFSYDVKMKEKGDIPEGYSVSREKKERFSLILESASTNQTSMYLCASKTLFEAGMSGNQPQHFGDGTRLSIL.

The J gene is TRBJ1-2, the V gene TRBV14, with D unresolved. Trimming took off 1 base at V and 4 bases at J, with 13 bases between the two ends. The length of the CDR3 is 15 residues. The germline CDR1 and CDR2 sequences are SGHDN and FVKESK. The CDR3 DNA reads as TGTGCCAGCAGCCAAGGAGGCAGCGTCACCTATGGCTACACCTTC. Its protein product is CASSQGGSVTYGYTF.

For this clone: The junction departs from germline at one end; a sequencing error may be responsible. J is TRBJ1-5 and V is TRBV7-9; D is ambiguous. The CDR3 covers 13 residues. Germline V gives CDR1 SEHNR, CDR2 FQNEAQ (reference sequence). Written as DNA, the CDR3 is TGTTCCAGCAGCTGGGTGGAGGATCAGCCCCAGCATTTT. Translating gives CSSSWVEDQPQHF.

J is TRBJ2-3 and V is TRBV18; D uncertain. V was pared by 2 bases and J by 5 bases, with 14 bases between. The CDR3 spans 15 residues. Germline lookup yields CDR1 KGHSH and CDR2 LQKENI. CDR3 in amino acids: CASSPNFVAEDTQYF. In DNA, the CDR3 is TGTGCCAGCTCACCAAACTTCGTAGCAGAAGATACGCAGTATTTT.

This chain joins TRBV21-1 and TRBJ2-5; the D call TRBD2 from the table was never checked on the DNA. TRBV21-1 is a pseudogene segment. The CDR3 runs 13 residues. The CDR3 reads CASSKGGQETQYF. CDR3 sequence (DNA): TGTGCCAGCAGCAAGGGGGGGCAAGAGACCCAGTACTTC.

The rearrangement uses TRBV18 and TRBJ2-5; D gene uncertain. The tail of the sequence fits TRBJ2-7 better, so the J call may be wrong. The CDR3 sequence is 14 residues long. The V gene's germline CDR1 is KGHSH and CDR2 LQKENI. Written as DNA, the CDR3 is TGTGCCAGCTCACTGCTCGAGGAATCCTACGAGCAGTACTTC. Translation: CASSLLEESYEQYF.

V is TRBV5-1 and J is TRBJ1-1, with D possibly matching TRBD1 (6 bases). The CDR3 consists of 15 residues. Germline CDR1 reads SGHRS; CDR2 reads YFSETQ. Between the trimmed V and J ends, which lost 4 bases and 4 bases, there was a span of 17 bases. CDR3 coding DNA: TGCGCCAGCAGCGATAGGTGGGGGCAGAGCACTGAAGCTTTCTTT. Translated: CASSDRWGQSTEAFF. Full variable domain (missing parts from reference TRBV5-1 and TRBJ1-1): KAGVTQTPRYLIKTRGQQVTLSCSPISGHRSVSWYQQTPGQGLQFLFEYFSETQRNKGNFPGRFSGRQFSNSRSEMNVSTLELGDSALYLCASSDRWGQSTEAFFGQGTRLTVV.

This sequence joins TRBV19 and TRBJ1-4, with D unresolved. CDR3 length: 15 amino acids. The V and J ends lost 1 base and 6 bases respectively, with 12 bases between them. Germline V gene data show CDR1 as LNHDA and CDR2 as SQIVND (reference sequence). CDR3 bases: TGTGCCAGTAGTATAGGACTCCAGCCGGATGAAAAACTGTTTTTT. Protein sequence: CASSIGLQPDEKLFF.

This chain joins TRBV15 and TRBJ2-2; 13 bases match TRBD2. Germline lookup yields CDR1 LNHNV and CDR2 YYDKDF (reference sequence). Germline trimming cut 0 bases from V and 5 bases from J; bases unmatched to any gene: 3. This CDR3 is 17 amino acids long. CDR3 sequence reads: CATSRELAGGRTGELFF. In nucleotides, the CDR3 is TGTGCCACCAGCAGAGAACTAGCGGGAGGGCGAACCGGGGAGCTGTTTTTT.

V gene TRBV6-5 combines with J gene TRBJ2-7; 7 positions agree with TRBD1. V trimming: 0 bases; J trimming: 2 bases; junction bases outside the gene matches: 4. This CDR3 is built from 15 residues. Looked up from germline, CDR1 is MNHEY and CDR2 is SVGAGI. The CDR3 protein is CASSYSTGQTYEQYF. DNA of the CDR3: TGTGCCAGCAGTTACTCGACGGGACAGACCTACGAGCAGTACTTC.

The chain links TRBV18 to TRBJ2-5; tentatively, D is TRBD2 (6 bases). Trimming took 3 bases from V and 5 from J, leaving 13 bases between them. Germline V gene sequence: CDR1 KGHSH, CDR2 LQKENI. This CDR3 spans 14 amino acids. The CDR3 region has the DNA TGTGCCAGCTCACCGACCACTCGGGGGGAGACCCAGTACTTC. Protein product: CASSPTTRGETQYF.

V and J are TRBV4-3 and TRBJ2-1; D is possibly TRBD2 (6 bases). The CDR3 consists of 16 residues. V was cut by 0 bases and J by 1 base, with 10 bases left in between. Germline V gene lookup returns CDR1 LGHNA and CDR2 YSLEER. CDR3 DNA sequence: TGCGCCAGCAGCCAAGATAGTCTAGCGTCCTACAATGAGCAGTTCTTC. Translated: CASSQDSLASYNEQFF.

The chain carries TRBV2 and TRBJ2-2, with 7 bases aligning to TRBD1. This CDR3 has 15 amino acids. Germline CDR1 is SNHLY and CDR2 is FYNNEI. V was clipped by 6 bases and J by 5 bases; unmatched bases: 9. CDR3 sequence (DNA): TGTGCCAGCAGCCTGGACAGGCGTGGGACCGGGGAGCTGTTTTTT. Encoded protein: CASSLDRRGTGELFF.

This clone was detected only once. The rearrangement links TRBV7-9 to TRBJ2-5, with a tentative D call TRBD1 (5 bases). Germline V CDR1 and CDR2: SEHNR, FQNEAQ (reference sequence). The CDR3 totals 14 residues. Trimming left V 5 bases short and J 1 base short, with 11 bases between. CDR3: CASSLLTAQETQYF. DNA of the CDR3: TGTGCCAGCAGCCTACTGACAGCCCAAGAGACCCAGTACTTC.

Points on this clone: The sample carries other DNA sequences with the same CDR3. V gene TRBV4-1 combines with J gene TRBJ2-3; 7 bases line up with TRBD2. Germline CDR1 MGHRA, CDR2 YSYEKL. V shed 3 bases and J 2 bases; nucleotides not matched to a gene: 2. This CDR3 comprises 14 residues. CDR3: CASSQAGDTDTQYF. The CDR3 bases are TGCGCCAGCAGCCAGGCGGGGGACACAGATACGCAGTATTTT.

J is TRBJ2-5 and V is TRBV15; no reliable D call. The CDR3 runs to 13 residues. Trimming cost V 6 bases and J 1 base, with 9 bases left between them. Germline-derived CDR1 and CDR2 are LNHNV and YYDKDF (reference sequence). CDR3 sequence (DNA): TGTGCCACCAGAGAGGAGTTCCAAGAGACCCAGTACTTC. It specifies CATREEFQETQYF.

The chain links TRBV19 to TRBJ1-4, with D possibly matching TRBD1 (5 bases). Germline CDR1 LNHDA, CDR2 SQIVND (reference sequence). The CDR3 runs 14 residues. V lost 2 bases to trimming and J lost 6 bases, with 10 bases between them. This CDR3 is CASSIQTDDEKLFF. The CDR3 DNA reads as TGTGCCAGTAGTATACAGACAGACGATGAAAAACTGTTTTTT.

The J gene is TRBJ1-1, the V gene TRBV29-1; D not resolved. The CDR3 extends over 13 amino acids. Trimming took off 4 bases at V and 7 bases at J, with 16 bases between the two ends. Germline V lookup: CDR1 SQVTM, CDR2 ANQGSEA. The CDR3 spells CSVGETLGSEAFF. CDR3 DNA: TGCAGCGTTGGAGAGACACTCGGTAGTGAAGCTTTCTTT.